What follows are 4 T cell receptor beta chains derived from one specimen sequenced in a study of tumor-infiltrating lymphocytes in primary liver carcinoma. TCR beta cDNA came from approximately 490 ng total RNA, primed with a constant-region primer. Slightly modified ARM-PCR, run as three nested multiplex PCR rounds, produced the TCR beta libraries. Primers for the first two PCR rounds were TRBV1-TRBV30 forward primers and a C-beta reverse primer (approximately 9 cycles per round). TCRdb ran MiXCR on the multiplex PCR reads and lists one entry per CDR3 protein. Among 310,000 or so distinct CDR3 sequences listed, 50% to 75% were seen once. RNA isolated from unsorted whole blood supplied the blood RNA, with germline DNA also extracted. Specimen: peripheral blood. These receptor sequences come from a woman aged 30 to 39 with primary liver carcinoma and hepatitis B virus infection.

This clonotype occurred a few times. The rearrangement links TRBV30 to TRBJ1-1; D unresolved. This CDR3 has 13 residues. Per the germline V gene, CDR1 is GTSNPN and CDR2 is SVGIG (reference sequence). Trimming shortened V by 0 bases and J by 2 bases, and 7 bases separated the two germline ends. CDR3 DNA sequence: TGTGCCTGGAGTGTACGACTTAACACTGAAGCTTTCTTT. This codes for CAWSVRLNTEAFF.

This clonotype came up many times. The chain uses TRBV13 and TRBJ2-3; D is tentatively TRBD1 or TRBD2 (6 bases each). Germline CDR1 PRHDT, CDR2 FYEKMQ (reference sequence). The CDR3 loop spans 16 amino acids. V was clipped by 5 bases and J by 5 bases, with 20 bases between them. The CDR3 reads CASSRDIAEGGDTQYF. CDR3 nucleotides: TGTGCCAGCAGCCGTGACATAGCGGAGGGGGGAGATACGCAGTATTTT. Combining the CDR3 with reference TRBV13 and TRBJ2-3 gives the whole variable domain AAGVIQSPRHLIKEKRETATLKCYPIPRHDTVYWYQQGPGQDPQFLISFYEKMQSDKGSIPDRFSAQQFSDYHSELNMSSLELGDSALYFCASSRDIAEGGDTQYFGPGTRLTVL.

Of note for this clonotype: The DNA is omitted, as the CDR3 cannot be located on it reliably, and the CDR3 follows TCRdb's listing. The chain recombines TRBV29-1 with TRBJ1-1; TRBD1 is the table's D call, not checked against the DNA. The CDR3 is 14 amino acids long, termini counted. CDR1 SQVTM and CDR2 ANQGSEA come from the germline V gene. CDR3 in amino acids: CSVEKWGMGTETFF.

The chain has TRBV29-1 and TRBJ2-1; 9 bases align to TRBD2. The ends lost 3 bases at V and 7 bases at J; junction bases unmatched: 13. Germline assignment: CDR1 SQVTM and CDR2 ANQGSEA. The CDR3 is 16 amino acids. The CDR3 sequence is CSVELADWREGNEQFF. In nucleotides, the CDR3 is TGCAGCGTTGAGCTGGCCGATTGGCGGGAGGGAAATGAGCAGTTCTTC.